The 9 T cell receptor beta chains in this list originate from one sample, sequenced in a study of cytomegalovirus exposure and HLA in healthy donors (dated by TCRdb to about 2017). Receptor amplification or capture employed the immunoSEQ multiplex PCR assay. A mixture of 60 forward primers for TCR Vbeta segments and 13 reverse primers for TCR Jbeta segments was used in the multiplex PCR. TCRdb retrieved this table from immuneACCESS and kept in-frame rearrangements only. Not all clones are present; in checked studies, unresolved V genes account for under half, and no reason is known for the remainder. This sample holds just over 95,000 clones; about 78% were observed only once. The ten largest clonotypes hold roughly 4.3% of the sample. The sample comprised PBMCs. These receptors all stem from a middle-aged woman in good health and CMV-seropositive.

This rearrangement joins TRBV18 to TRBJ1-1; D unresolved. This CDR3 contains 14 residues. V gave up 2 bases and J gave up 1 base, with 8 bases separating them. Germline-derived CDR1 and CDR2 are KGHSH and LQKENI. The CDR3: CASSPATGNTEAFF. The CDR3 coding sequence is TGTGCCAGCTCACCAGCTACCGGGAACACTGAAGCTTTCTTT.

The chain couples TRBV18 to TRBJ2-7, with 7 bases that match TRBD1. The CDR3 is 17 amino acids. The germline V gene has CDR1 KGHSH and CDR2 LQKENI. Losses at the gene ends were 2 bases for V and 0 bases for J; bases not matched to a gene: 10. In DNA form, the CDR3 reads TGTGCCAGCTCACCAATAGCTACAGGGGCGACCTCCTACGAGCAGTACTTC. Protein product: CASSPIATGATSYEQYF.

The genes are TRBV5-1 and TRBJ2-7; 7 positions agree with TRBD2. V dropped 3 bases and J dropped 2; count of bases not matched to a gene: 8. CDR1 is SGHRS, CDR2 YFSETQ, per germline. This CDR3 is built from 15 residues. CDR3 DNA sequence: TGCGCCAGCAGCTCCCTTACCGGGACTACCTACGAGCAGTACTTC. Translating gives CASSSLTGTTYEQYF.

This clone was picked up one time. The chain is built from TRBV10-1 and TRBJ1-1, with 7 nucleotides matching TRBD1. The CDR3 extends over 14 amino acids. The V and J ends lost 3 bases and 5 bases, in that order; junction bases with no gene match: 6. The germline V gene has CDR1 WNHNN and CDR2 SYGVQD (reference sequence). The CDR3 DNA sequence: TGCGCCAGCAGTGATAACAGGGGATTAACTGAAGCTTTCTTT. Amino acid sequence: CASSDNRGLTEAFF.

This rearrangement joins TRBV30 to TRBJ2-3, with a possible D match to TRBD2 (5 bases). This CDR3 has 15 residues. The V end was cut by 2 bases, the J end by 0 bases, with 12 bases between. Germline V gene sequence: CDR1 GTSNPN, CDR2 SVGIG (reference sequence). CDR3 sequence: CAWSLRTGSTDTQYF. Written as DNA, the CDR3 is TGTGCCTGGAGTCTCAGGACTGGTAGCACAGATACGCAGTATTTT.

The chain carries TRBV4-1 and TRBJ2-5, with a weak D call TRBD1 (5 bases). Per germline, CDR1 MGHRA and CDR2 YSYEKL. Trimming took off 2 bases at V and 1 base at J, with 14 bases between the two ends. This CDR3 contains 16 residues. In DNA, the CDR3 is TGCGCCAGCAGCCAAAGGATCAAGCAGGGCCAAGAGACCCAGTACTTC. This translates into CASSQRIKQGQETQYF.

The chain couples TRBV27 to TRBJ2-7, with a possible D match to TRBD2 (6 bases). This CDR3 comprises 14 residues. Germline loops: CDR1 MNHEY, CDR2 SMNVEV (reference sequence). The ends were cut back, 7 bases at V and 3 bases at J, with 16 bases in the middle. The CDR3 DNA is TGTGCCAGCACCCCTAGACTAGGATTCTACGAGCAGTACTTC. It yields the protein CASTPRLGFYEQYF.

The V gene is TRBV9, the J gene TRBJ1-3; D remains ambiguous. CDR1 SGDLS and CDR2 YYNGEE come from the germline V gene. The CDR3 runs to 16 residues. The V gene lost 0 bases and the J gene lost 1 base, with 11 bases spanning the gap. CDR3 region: CASSVEGRGSGNTIYF. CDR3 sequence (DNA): TGTGCCAGCAGCGTAGAGGGTCGCGGGTCTGGAAACACCATATATTTT.

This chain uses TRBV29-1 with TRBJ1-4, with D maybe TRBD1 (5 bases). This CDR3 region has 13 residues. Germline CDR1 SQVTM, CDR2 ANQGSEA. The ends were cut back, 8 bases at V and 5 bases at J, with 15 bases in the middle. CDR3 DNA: TGCAGCTCCCGGACACCAGGGAATGAAAAACTGTTTTTT. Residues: CSSRTPGNEKLFF.